The T cell receptor (beta chain) under discussion was sequenced for a study of radiotherapy plus CTLA-4 blockade in lung cancer. Clones were read by immunoSEQ multiplex PCR, and TCRdb kept only the in-frame ones, dropping some. Of roughly 130,000 clones in the sample, 85% to 90% were seen once. The junction had 11 bases not matched to a gene; V was cut back by 6 bases and J by 7 bases. This CDR3 contains 15 residues. In germline, CDR1 is MNHEY, CDR2 SMNVEV (reference sequence). This clone was seen just once. The chain couples TRBV27 to TRBJ1-5, with 8 bases identical to TRBD1. The sample in question was peripheral blood, obtained from a patient treated with radiotherapy plus ipilimumab. The TCR was taken from a human donor with non-small cell lung cancer that progressed on radiotherapy plus ipilimumab. The chain's CDR3 is CASSTGQGVGQPQHF. CDR3 coding DNA: TGTGCCAGCAGCACCGGACAGGGCGTGGGACAGCCCCAGCATTTT.